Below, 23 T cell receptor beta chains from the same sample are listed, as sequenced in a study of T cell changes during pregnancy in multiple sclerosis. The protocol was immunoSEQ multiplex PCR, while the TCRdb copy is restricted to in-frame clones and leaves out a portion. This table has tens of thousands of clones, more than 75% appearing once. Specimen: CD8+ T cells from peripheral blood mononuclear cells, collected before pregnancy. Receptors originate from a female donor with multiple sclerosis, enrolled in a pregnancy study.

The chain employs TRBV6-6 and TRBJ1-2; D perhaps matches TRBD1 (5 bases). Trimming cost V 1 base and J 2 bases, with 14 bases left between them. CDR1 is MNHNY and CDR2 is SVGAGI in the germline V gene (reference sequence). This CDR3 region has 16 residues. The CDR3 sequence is CASSYWEDWGNYGYTF. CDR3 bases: TGTGCCAGCAGTTACTGGGAGGATTGGGGGAACTATGGCTACACCTTC.

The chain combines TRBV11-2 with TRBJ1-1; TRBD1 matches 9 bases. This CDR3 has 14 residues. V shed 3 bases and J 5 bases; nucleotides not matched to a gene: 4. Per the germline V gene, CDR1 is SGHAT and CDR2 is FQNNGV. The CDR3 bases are TGTGCCAGCAGCTTGGGACAGGGAAGAACTGAAGCTTTCTTT. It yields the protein CASSLGQGRTEAFF. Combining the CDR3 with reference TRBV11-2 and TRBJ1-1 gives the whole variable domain EAGVAQSPRYKIIEKRQSVAFWCNPISGHATLYWYQQILGQGPKLLIQFQNNGVVDDSQLPKDRFSAERLKGVDSTLKIQPAKLEDSAVYLCASSLGQGRTEAFFGQGTRLTVV.

CDR3 in amino acids: CASSGASPSTGLIDQPQHF. In nucleotides, the CDR3 is TGTGCCAGCAGCGGTGCGAGCCCAAGCACAGGACTAATCGATCAGCCCCAGCATTTT. The V gene is TRBV7-9, the J gene TRBJ1-5; D is possibly TRBD1 (5 bases). The CDR3 covers 19 residues. Trimming left V 5 bases short and J 5 bases short, with 28 bases between. Germline CDR1 and CDR2: SEHNR and FQNEAQ (reference sequence).

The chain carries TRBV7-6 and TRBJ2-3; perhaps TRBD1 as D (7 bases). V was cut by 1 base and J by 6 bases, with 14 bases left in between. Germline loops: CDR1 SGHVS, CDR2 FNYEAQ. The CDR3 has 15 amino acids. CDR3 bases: TGTGCCAGCAGCTTAGATCGGTCAGGGGGGGATACGCAGTATTTT. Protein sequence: CASSLDRSGGDTQYF.

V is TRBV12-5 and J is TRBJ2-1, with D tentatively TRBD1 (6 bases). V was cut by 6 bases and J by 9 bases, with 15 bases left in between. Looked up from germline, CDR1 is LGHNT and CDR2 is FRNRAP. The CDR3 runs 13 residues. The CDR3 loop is CASGLGQRSEQFF. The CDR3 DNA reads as TGTGCTAGTGGACTCGGACAGAGAAGTGAGCAGTTCTTC.

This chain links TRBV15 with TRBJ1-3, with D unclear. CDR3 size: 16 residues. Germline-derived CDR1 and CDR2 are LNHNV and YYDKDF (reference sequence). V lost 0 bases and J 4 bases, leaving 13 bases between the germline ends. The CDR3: CATSRDRLEDGNTIYF. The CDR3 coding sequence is TGTGCCACCAGCAGAGACCGACTAGAGGACGGAAACACCATATATTTT.

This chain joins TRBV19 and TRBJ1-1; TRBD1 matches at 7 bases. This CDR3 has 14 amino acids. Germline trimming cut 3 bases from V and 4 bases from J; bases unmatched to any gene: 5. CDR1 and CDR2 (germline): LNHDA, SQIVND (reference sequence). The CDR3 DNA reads TGTGCCAGTAGTATTGGGCAGGGGGGCACTGAAGCTTTCTTT. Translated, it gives CASSIGQGGTEAFF.

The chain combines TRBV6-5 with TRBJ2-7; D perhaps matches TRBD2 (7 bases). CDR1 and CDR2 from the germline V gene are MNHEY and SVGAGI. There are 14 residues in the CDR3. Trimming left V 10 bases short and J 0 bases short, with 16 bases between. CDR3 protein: CATKGGGASYEQYF. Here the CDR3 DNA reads TGTGCCACCAAGGGTGGGGGGGCCTCCTACGAGCAGTACTTC.

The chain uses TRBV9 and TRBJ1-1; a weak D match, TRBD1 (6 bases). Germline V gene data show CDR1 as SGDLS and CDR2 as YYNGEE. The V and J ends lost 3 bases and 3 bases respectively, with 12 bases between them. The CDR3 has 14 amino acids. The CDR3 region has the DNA TGTGCCAGCAGCGCACAGGGCGGGTACACTGAAGCTTTCTTT. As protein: CASSAQGGYTEAFF.

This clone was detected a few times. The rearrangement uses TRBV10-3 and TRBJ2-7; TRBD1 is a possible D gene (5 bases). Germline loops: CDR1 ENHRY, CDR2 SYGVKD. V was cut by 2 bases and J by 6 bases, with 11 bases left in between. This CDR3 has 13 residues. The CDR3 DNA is TGTGCCATCAGTGAGGGGGCAGCCGGCGAGCAGTACTTC. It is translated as CAISEGAAGEQYF.

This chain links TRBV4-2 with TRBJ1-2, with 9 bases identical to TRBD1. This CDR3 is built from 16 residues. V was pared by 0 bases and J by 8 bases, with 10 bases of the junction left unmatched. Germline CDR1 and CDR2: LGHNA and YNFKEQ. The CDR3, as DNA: TGTGCCAGCAGCCAAGAACGGGCACAGGGGGCGGAGGGCTACACCTTC. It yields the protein CASSQERAQGAEGYTF.

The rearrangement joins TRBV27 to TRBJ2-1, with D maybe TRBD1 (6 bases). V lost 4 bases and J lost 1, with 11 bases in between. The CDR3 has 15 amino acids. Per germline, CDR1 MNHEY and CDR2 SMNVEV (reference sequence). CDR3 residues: CASSYGGASYNEQFF. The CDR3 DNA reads TGTGCCAGCAGTTATGGGGGCGCTTCCTACAATGAGCAGTTCTTC.

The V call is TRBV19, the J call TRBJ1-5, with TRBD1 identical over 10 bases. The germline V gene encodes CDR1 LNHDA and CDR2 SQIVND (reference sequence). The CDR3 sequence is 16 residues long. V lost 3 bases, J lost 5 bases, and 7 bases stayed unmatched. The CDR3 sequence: CASSMGTGDWDQPQHF. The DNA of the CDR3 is TGTGCCAGTAGTATGGGGACAGGGGATTGGGATCAGCCCCAGCATTTT.

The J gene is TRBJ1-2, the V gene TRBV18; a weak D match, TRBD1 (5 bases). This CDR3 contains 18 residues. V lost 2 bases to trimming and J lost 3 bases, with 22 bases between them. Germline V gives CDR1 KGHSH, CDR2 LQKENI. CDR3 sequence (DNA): TGTGCCAGCTCACCAACCGACGGGCCCGGGACTAGGGACTATGGCTACACCTTC. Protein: CASSPTDGPGTRDYGYTF.

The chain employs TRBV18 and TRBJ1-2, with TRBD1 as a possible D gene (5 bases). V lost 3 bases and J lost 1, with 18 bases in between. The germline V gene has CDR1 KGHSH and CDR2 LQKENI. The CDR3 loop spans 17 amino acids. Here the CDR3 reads CASSPFTPETVNYGYTF. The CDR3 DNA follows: TGTGCCAGCTCACCCTTCACCCCCGAGACAGTTAACTATGGCTACACCTTC.

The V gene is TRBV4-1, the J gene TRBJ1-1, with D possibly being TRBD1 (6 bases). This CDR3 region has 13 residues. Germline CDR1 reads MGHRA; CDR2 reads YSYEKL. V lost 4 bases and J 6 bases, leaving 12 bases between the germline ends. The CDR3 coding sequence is TGCGCCAGCAGCCGAGGGGGTTTCGCTGAAGCTTTCTTT. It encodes CASSRGGFAEAFF.

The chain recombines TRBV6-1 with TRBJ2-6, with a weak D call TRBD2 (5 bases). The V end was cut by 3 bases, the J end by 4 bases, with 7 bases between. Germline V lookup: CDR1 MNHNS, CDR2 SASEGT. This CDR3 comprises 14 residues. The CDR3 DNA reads TGTGCCAGCAGTGACTCGGGAGGGGCCAACGTCCTGACTTTC. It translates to CASSDSGGANVLTF.

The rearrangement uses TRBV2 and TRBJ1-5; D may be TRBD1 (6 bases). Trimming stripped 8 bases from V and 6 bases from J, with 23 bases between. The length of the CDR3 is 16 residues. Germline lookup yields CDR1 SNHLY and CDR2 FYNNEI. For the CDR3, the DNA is TGTGCCAGCTGCAACTTAAGGGGGGGAATTGGTCAGCCCCAGCATTTT. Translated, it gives CASCNLRGGIGQPQHF.

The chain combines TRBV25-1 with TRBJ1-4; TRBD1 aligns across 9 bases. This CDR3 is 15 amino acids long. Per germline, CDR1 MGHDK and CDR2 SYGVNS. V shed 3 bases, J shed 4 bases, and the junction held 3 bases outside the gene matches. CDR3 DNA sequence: TGTGCCAGCAGTGATTGGGACAGGGTTAATGAAAAACTGTTTTTT. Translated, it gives CASSDWDRVNEKLFF.

The CDR3 loop is CASSAGGSYNEQFF. In nucleotides, the CDR3 is TGTGCCAGCAGTGCGGGGGGCTCCTACAATGAGCAGTTCTTC. The V call is TRBV6-4, the J call TRBJ2-1, with 7 bases fitting TRBD2. The CDR3 totals 14 residues. Germline V gene data show CDR1 as MRHNA and CDR2 as SNTAGT. V dropped 4 bases and J dropped 0; count of bases not matched to a gene: 0.

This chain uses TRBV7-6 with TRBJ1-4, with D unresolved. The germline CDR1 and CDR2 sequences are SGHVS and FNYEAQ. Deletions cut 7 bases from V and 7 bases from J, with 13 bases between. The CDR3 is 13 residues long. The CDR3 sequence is CASTTNLLEKLFF. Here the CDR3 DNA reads TGTGCCAGCACCACGAACTTACTTGAAAAACTGTTTTTT.

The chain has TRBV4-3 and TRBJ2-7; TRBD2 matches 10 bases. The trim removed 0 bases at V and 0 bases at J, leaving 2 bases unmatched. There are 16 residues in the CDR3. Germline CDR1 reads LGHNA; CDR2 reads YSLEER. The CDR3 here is CASSQELAGYSYEQYF. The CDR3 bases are TGCGCCAGCAGCCAAGAACTAGCGGGGTACTCCTACGAGCAGTACTTC.

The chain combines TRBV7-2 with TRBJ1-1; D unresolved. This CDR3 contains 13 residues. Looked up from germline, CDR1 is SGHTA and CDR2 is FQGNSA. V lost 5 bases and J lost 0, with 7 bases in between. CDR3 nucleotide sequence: TGTGCCAGCAGCCAGGTCATGAACACTGAAGCTTTCTTT. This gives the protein CASSQVMNTEAFF. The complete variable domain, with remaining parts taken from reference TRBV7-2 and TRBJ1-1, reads GAGVSQSPSNKVTEKGKDVELRCDPISGHTALYWYRQSLGQGLEFLIYFQGNSAPDKSGLPSDRFSAERTGGSVSTLTIQRTQQEDSAVYLCASSQVMNTEAFFGQGTRLTVV.